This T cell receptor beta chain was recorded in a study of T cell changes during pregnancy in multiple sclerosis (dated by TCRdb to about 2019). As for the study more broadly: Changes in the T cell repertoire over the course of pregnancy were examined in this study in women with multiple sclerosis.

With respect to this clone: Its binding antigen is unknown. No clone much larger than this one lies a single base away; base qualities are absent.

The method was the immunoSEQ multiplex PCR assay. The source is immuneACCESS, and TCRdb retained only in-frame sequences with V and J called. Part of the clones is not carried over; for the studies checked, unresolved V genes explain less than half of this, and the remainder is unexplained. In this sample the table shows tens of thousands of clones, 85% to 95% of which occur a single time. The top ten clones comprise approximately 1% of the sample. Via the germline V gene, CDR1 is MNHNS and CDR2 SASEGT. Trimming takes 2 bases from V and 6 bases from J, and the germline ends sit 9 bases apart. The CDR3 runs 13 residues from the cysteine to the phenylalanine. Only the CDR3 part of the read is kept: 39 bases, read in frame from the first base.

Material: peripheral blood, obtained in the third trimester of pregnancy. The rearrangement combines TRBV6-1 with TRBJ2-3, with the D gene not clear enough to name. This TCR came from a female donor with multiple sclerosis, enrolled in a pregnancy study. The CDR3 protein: CASSEYGWDTQYF. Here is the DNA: TGTGCCAGCAGTGAATATGGCTGGGATACGCAGTATTTT.